The 26 T cell receptor beta chains below were found in one sample sequenced in a study of tissue T cells after allogeneic stem cell transplantation. Using immunoSEQ multiplex PCR, the repertoire was profiled, and TCRdb retains in-frame clones only, with some absent. This sample has approximately 45,000 clones; 80% to 95% occur once, and the top ten carry roughly 3.8%. The sample consisted of blood, taken before transplantation. These TCRs come from a woman aged 35-70 years who later had graft-versus-host disease after an allogeneic stem cell transplant.

This sequence joins TRBV28 and TRBJ2-7; 8 bases line up with TRBD1. V trimming: 5 bases; J trimming: 5 bases; junction bases outside the gene matches: 20. The CDR3 consists of 18 residues. Germline CDR1 MDHEN, CDR2 SYDVKM. The CDR3 DNA follows: TGTGCCAGCAGTCCCTCACCCTATAGGACAGGGAGGATCCACGAGCAGTACTTC. This sequence encodes CASSPSPYRTGRIHEQYF.

This chain uses TRBV30 with TRBJ2-3; D is ambiguous. Germline CDR1 and CDR2: GTSNPN and SVGIG (reference sequence). V was trimmed by 0 bases and J by 0 bases, leaving 10 bases between them. The CDR3 sequence is 15 residues long. The CDR3 sequence: CAWSVDRLSTDTQYF. Written as DNA, the CDR3 is TGTGCCTGGAGTGTCGATCGGCTTAGCACAGATACGCAGTATTTT.

The genes are TRBV3-1 (or the pseudogene TRBV3-2) and TRBJ2-7; D not resolved. Germline V gives CDR1 LGHDT, CDR2 YNNKEL (reference sequence). Trimming stripped 1 base from V and 4 bases from J, with 8 bases between. The CDR3 length is 13 residues. The CDR3 region has the DNA TGTGCCAGCAGCCAAGCACTACGGTACGAGCAGTACTTC. Its translation is CASSQALRYEQYF.

As DNA, the CDR3 is TGTGCCAGTAGTATAAGGGGTGCCGGCCAGCCCCAGCATTTT. Translated, it gives CASSIRGAGQPQHF. The chain is built from TRBV19 and TRBJ1-5; D possibly corresponds to TRBD1 (5 bases). Germline-derived CDR1 and CDR2 are LNHDA and SQIVND (reference sequence). V lost 2 bases to trimming and J lost 7 bases, with 12 bases between them. This CDR3 is built from 14 residues. The complete variable domain, with remaining parts taken from reference TRBV19 and TRBJ1-5, reads DGGITQSPKYLFRKEGQNVTLSCEQNLNHDAMYWYRQDPGQGLRLIYYSQIVNDFQKGDIAEGYSVSREKKESFPLTVTSAQKNPTAFYLCASSIRGAGQPQHFGDGTRLSIL.

The chain combines TRBV6-2 or TRBV6-3 with TRBJ1-2; TRBD1 is a possible D gene (6 bases). Germline V gene lookup returns CDR1 MNHEY and CDR2 SVGEGT. This CDR3 has 13 amino acids. The ends were cut back, 6 bases at V and 8 bases at J, with 16 bases in the middle. In DNA, the CDR3 is TGTGCCAGCAGCAACCGACAGGACGGGGGCTACACCTTC. Its protein product is CASSNRQDGGYTF.

The CDR3 DNA reads as TGTGCCAGCAGTATCGACAGGGCGCAAGAGACCCAGTACTTC. Encoded protein: CASSIDRAQETQYF. The J gene is TRBJ2-5, the V gene TRBV6-5; TRBD1 matches at 7 bases. Trimming removed 5 bases from V and 2 bases from J; junction bases left unmatched: 5. Per the germline V gene, CDR1 is MNHEY and CDR2 is SVGAGI. This CDR3 spans 14 amino acids.

This clone was counted a few times. The CDR3 protein is CASSLVTNYGYTF. Written as DNA, the CDR3 is TGTGCCAGCAGTTTGGTCACGAACTATGGCTACACCTTC. This chain connects TRBV28 to TRBJ1-2; no clear D. Per the germline V gene, CDR1 is MDHEN and CDR2 is SYDVKM. Trimming cost V 3 bases and J 2 bases, with 7 bases left between them. The CDR3 is made up of 13 amino acids.

The DNA of the CDR3 is TGTGCCAGCAGCTTAGGGGTGGAGTCCACAGATACGCAGTATTTT. Translation: CASSLGVESTDTQYF. The chain uses TRBV7-6 and TRBJ2-3; D gene uncertain. The germline CDR1 and CDR2 sequences are SGHVS and FNYEAQ. The CDR3 spans 15 residues. V lost 1 base, J lost 2 bases, and 10 bases lay in between.

V gene TRBV6-1 combines with J gene TRBJ2-6; D unresolved. Trimming shortened V by 3 bases and J by 0 bases, and 3 bases separated the two germline ends. From germline, CDR1 is MNHNS and CDR2 SASEGT. The CDR3 consists of 14 residues. Here the CDR3 DNA reads TGTGCCAGCAGTGACAACTCTGGGGCCAACGTCCTGACTTTC. This gives the protein CASSDNSGANVLTF.

The CDR3 sequence is CASSQVPGNTEAFF. The CDR3 region has the DNA TGTGCCAGCAGCCAAGTTCCAGGGAACACTGAAGCTTTCTTT. The chain has TRBV3-1 (or the pseudogene TRBV3-2) and TRBJ1-1; D gene ambiguous. The CDR3 covers 14 residues. V was shortened by 1 base and J by 1 base, with 7 bases between the two germline ends. The germline gives CDR1 LGHDT, CDR2 YNNKEL (reference sequence).

This chain joins TRBV10-1 and TRBJ2-5, with D hard to call. Per the germline V gene, CDR1 is WNHNN and CDR2 is SYGVQD (reference sequence). V gave up 0 bases and J gave up 5 bases, with 13 bases separating them. The CDR3 totals 15 residues. The CDR3 loop reads CASSESPRMGETQYF. The CDR3, as DNA: TGCGCCAGCAGTGAGTCCCCTAGAATGGGGGAGACCCAGTACTTC.

This clone occurred once. The rearrangement links TRBV12-3 or TRBV12-4 to TRBJ1-2; 7 bases line up with TRBD1. The J segment lost 4 bases and the V segment lost 6 bases, leaving 5 bases of the junction unmatched. The CDR3 consists of 13 residues. CDR3 bases: TGTGCCAGCAGCCAGACAGGGTCCTATGGCTACACCTTC. Residues: CASSQTGSYGYTF.

V gene TRBV7-9 combines with J gene TRBJ1-5; TRBD1 matches 9 bases. Germline V gene sequence: CDR1 SEHNR, CDR2 FQNEAQ (reference sequence). CDR3 length: 15 residues. The V segment lost 5 bases and the J segment 3 bases; nucleotides outside the gene matches: 5. CDR3 in DNA: TGTGCCAGCAGCCCCGGGACAGGGAACAATCAGCCCCAGCATTTT. Protein product: CASSPGTGNNQPQHF.

The gene calls are TRBV18 and TRBJ2-2, with D perhaps TRBD2 (5 bases). The V end was cut by 4 bases, the J end by 6 bases, with 12 bases between. Germline V gene lookup returns CDR1 KGHSH and CDR2 LQKENI. The CDR3 contains 14 residues. The CDR3 protein is CASSQSRGPGELFF. As DNA, the CDR3 is TGTGCCAGCTCACAATCTCGAGGGCCCGGGGAGCTGTTTTTT.

The chain employs TRBV5-4 and TRBJ1-1; 8 nucleotides line up with TRBD1. Germline V lookup: CDR1 SGHNT, CDR2 YYREEE (reference sequence). CDR3 size: 15 residues. J gave up 3 bases and V 4 bases, and 8 bases lay outside the gene matches. The CDR3 loop reads CASSGPDREHTEAFF. CDR3 in DNA: TGTGCCAGCAGCGGGCCGGACAGGGAACACACTGAAGCTTTCTTT.

The CDR3 nucleotides read TGTGCCAGTAGTATAGACTTTGAAGCTTTCTTT. It yields the protein CASSIDFEAFF. This rearrangement joins TRBV19 to TRBJ1-1; D is undetermined. The CDR3 covers 11 residues. From germline, CDR1 is LNHDA and CDR2 SQIVND (reference sequence). V was cut by 0 bases and J by 7 bases, with 3 bases left in between.

V gene TRBV7-8 combines with J gene TRBJ2-4; 9 nucleotides line up with TRBD2. The CDR3 contains 17 residues. V shed 2 bases, J shed 1 base, and the junction held 6 bases outside the gene matches. Germline V CDR1 and CDR2: SGHVS, FQNEAQ. In nucleotides, the CDR3 is TGTGCCAGCAGCTTATTGACTAGCGGTCTTGCCAAAAACATTCAGTACTTC. Translation: CASSLLTSGLAKNIQYF.

The rearrangement links TRBV6-1 to TRBJ1-2; D gene uncertain. With 2 bases removed from V and 2 bases from J, the gap between germline ends came to 6 bases. The CDR3 sequence is 13 residues long. Germline values: CDR1 MNHNS, CDR2 SASEGT. For the CDR3, the DNA is TGTGCCAGCAGTGAATTCGACAACTATGGCTACACCTTC. This translates into CASSEFDNYGYTF.

In DNA form, the CDR3 reads TGTGCCAGCAGTTTATTTCTAGAGGCCGAGCAGTACTTC. Amino acids: CASSLFLEAEQYF. J is TRBJ2-7 and V is TRBV12-3 or TRBV12-4, with D hard to call. The CDR3 extends over 13 amino acids. V was shortened by 2 bases and J by 6 bases, with 11 bases between the two germline ends.

This chain uses TRBV28 with TRBJ1-2; D is uncertain. V lost 8 bases and J lost 7, with 14 bases in between. Germline assignment: CDR1 MDHEN and CDR2 SYDVKM. This CDR3 is 12 amino acids long. CDR3 DNA: TGTGCCAGCGGCCCCTTGCGGGGTGGCTACACCTTC. Translated: CASGPLRGGYTF.

In DNA form, the CDR3 reads TGTGCCAGTACCGAGGGACACATGGGCACTGAAGCTTTCTTT. Residues: CASTEGHMGTEAFF. This chain joins TRBV19 and TRBJ1-1; D may be TRBD1 (6 bases). Germline CDR1 is LNHDA and CDR2 is SQIVND (reference sequence). This CDR3 spans 14 amino acids. Trimming took 7 bases from V and 4 from J, leaving 16 bases between them.

The chain recombines TRBV5-1 with TRBJ1-5; D uncertain. Germline V lookup: CDR1 SGHRS, CDR2 YFSETQ. With 5 bases removed from V and 1 base from J, the gap between germline ends came to 10 bases. The CDR3 has 14 residues. The CDR3 region is CASSPMGSNQPQHF. CDR3 nucleotides: TGCGCCAGCAGTCCCATGGGAAGCAATCAGCCCCAGCATTTT.

V is TRBV7-2 and J is TRBJ1-2; D is perhaps TRBD1 (5 bases). V was pared by 2 bases and J by 2 bases, with 15 bases between. The CDR3 spans 16 residues. CDR1 SGHTA and CDR2 FQGNSA come from the germline V gene. The DNA for the CDR3 is TGTGCCAGCAGCTTAACTGGTAATGGGGCCAACTATGGCTACACCTTC. Translation gives CASSLTGNGANYGYTF.

This clone was picked up one time. The chain recombines TRBV27 with TRBJ1-5; no reliable D call. The CDR3 runs to 13 residues. Germline V gene data show CDR1 as MNHEY and CDR2 as SMNVEV (reference sequence). The ends were cut back, 6 bases at V and 2 bases at J, with 8 bases in the middle. CDR3 loop: CASRRAGNQPQHF. In nucleotides, the CDR3 is TGTGCCAGCAGACGGGCGGGCAATCAGCCCCAGCATTTT.

The chain is built from TRBV11-3 and TRBJ2-1; TRBD2 matches at 8 bases. CDR3 size: 16 residues. Germline-derived CDR1 and CDR2 are SGHNT and YENEEA. V was pared by 2 bases and J by 2 bases, with 5 bases of the junction left unmatched. As DNA, the CDR3 is TGTGCCAGCAGCTTAAATAGCGGGACCCCCTACAATGAGCAGTTCTTC. The encoded protein is CASSLNSGTPYNEQFF.

This chain uses TRBV29-1 with TRBJ2-2, with 9 bases aligning to TRBD1. The germline gives CDR1 SQVTM, CDR2 ANQGSEA. J lost 4 bases, V lost 6 bases, and 6 bases had no gene match. The CDR3 consists of 14 residues. The CDR3 protein is CSVRQGVGTGELFF. In nucleotides, the CDR3 is TGCAGCGTGCGACAGGGGGTAGGCACCGGGGAGCTGTTTTTT.